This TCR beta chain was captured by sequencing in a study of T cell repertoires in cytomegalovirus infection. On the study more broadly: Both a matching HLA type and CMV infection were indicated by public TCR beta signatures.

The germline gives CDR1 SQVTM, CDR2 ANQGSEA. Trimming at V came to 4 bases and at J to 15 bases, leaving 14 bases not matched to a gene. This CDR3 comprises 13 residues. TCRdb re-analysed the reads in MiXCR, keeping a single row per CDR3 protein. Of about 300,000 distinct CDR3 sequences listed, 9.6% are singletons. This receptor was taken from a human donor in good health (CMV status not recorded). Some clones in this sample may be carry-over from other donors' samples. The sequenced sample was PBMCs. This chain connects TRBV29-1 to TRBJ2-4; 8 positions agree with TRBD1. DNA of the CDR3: TGCAGCGTTGGGGGGCAGGGGGCGGTAAAGCTGTACTTC. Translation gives CSVGGQGAVKLYF. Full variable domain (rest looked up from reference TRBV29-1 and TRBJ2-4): SAVISQKPSRDICQRGTSLTIQCQVDSQVTMMFWYRQQPGQSLTLIATANQGSEATYESGFVIDKFPISRPNLTFSTLTVSNMSPEDSSIYLCSVGGQGAVKLYFGAGTRLSVL.